The 12 T cell receptor beta chains below were found in one sample sequenced in a study of T cell responses to AZD1222 COVID-19 vaccine. Clones were read by immunoSEQ multiplex PCR, and TCRdb kept only the in-frame ones, dropping some. Here the sample spans approximately 100,000 clones, around 92% being singletons. Sequenced material: peripheral blood, taken on day 0 of AZD1222 vaccination. All receptors come from an adult in good health.

The chain combines TRBV29-1 with TRBJ2-1; D might be TRBD2 (6 bases). The CDR3 length is 15 residues. Germline assignment: CDR1 SQVTM and CDR2 ANQGSEA. V was pared by 0 bases and J by 1 base, with 10 bases between. Written as DNA, the CDR3 is TGCAGCGTTGAAGAGGTAGGAGGGTCCTACAATGAGCAGTTCTTC. This encodes CSVEEVGGSYNEQFF.

The chain combines TRBV7-8 with TRBJ1-1; D is ambiguous. This CDR3 has 14 residues. The germline V gene encodes CDR1 SGHVS and CDR2 FQNEAQ. Deletions cut 6 bases from V and 8 bases from J, with 19 bases between. The CDR3 loop is CASRKEETPLEAFF. The CDR3 region has the DNA TGTGCCAGCAGGAAGGAGGAGACCCCACTGGAAGCTTTCTTT.

The V call is TRBV19, the J call TRBJ2-1, with 8 bases fitting TRBD2. J lost 16 bases, V lost 10 bases, and 15 bases had no gene match. CDR3 size: 12 residues. Germline assignment: CDR1 LNHDA and CDR2 SQIVND (reference sequence). CDR3 in amino acids: CATSPGGVEFFF. The CDR3 region has the DNA TGTGCCACCTCTCCGGGGGGGGTTGAATTCTTCTTC.

The rearrangement links TRBV30 to TRBJ2-1; D is unclear. The CDR3 has 15 residues. Trimming stripped 1 base from V and 0 bases from J, with 10 bases between. Per the germline V gene, CDR1 is GTSNPN and CDR2 is SVGIG (reference sequence). This CDR3 reads CAWSAYSYSYNEQFF. The CDR3 nucleotides are TGTGCCTGGAGTGCTTACAGTTACTCCTACAATGAGCAGTTCTTC.

About this clone itself: Other DNA sequences in the sample encode the same CDR3. The chain carries TRBV7-9 and TRBJ2-4; D is uncertain. The CDR3 loop spans 15 amino acids. Looked up from germline, CDR1 is SEHNR and CDR2 is FQNEAQ (reference sequence). V was clipped by 1 base and J by 1 base, with 8 bases between them. CDR3 nucleotide sequence: TGTGCCAGCAGCTTAGACAGTCTCGCCAAAAACATTCAGTACTTC. As protein: CASSLDSLAKNIQYF.

This chain uses TRBV6-5 with TRBJ2-2; TRBD2 might be the D (6 bases). Germline assignment: CDR1 MNHEY and CDR2 SVGAGI. The V gene lost 4 bases and the J gene lost 7 bases, with 16 bases spanning the gap. The CDR3 length is 15 residues. DNA for the CDR3: TGTGCCAGCAGTTGGTCGGGTTGGGGGGTCGGGGAGCTGTTTTTT. This translates into CASSWSGWGVGELFF.

The V and J genes are TRBV12-5 and TRBJ2-2; D not resolved. The CDR3 consists of 13 residues. V was cut by 6 bases and J by 5 bases, with 10 bases left in between. Germline loops: CDR1 LGHNT, CDR2 FRNRAP. This CDR3 reads CASGPGNTGELFF. Here the CDR3 DNA reads TGTGCTAGTGGCCCCGGTAATACCGGGGAGCTGTTTTTT.

The chain joins TRBV4-2 to TRBJ1-2; tentatively, D is TRBD1 (6 bases). Per the germline V gene, CDR1 is LGHNA and CDR2 is YNFKEQ. This CDR3 has 14 amino acids. Trimming removed 3 bases from V and 5 bases from J, with 13 bases in between. Here the CDR3 DNA reads TGTGCCAGCAGCCAGGAGGGGGGAGAGTATGGCTACACCTTC. Its protein product is CASSQEGGEYGYTF.

This sequence joins TRBV7-2 and TRBJ1-5; no definite D call. This CDR3 spans 13 amino acids. V shed 2 bases and J shed 6 bases, with 8 bases lying between them. From germline, CDR1 is SGHTA and CDR2 FQGNSA. The CDR3 spells CASSLYGVQPQHF. The DNA of the CDR3 is TGTGCCAGCAGCTTATATGGGGTTCAGCCCCAGCATTTT.

J is TRBJ1-2 and V is TRBV28; 8 bases line up with TRBD1. The J segment lost 3 bases and the V segment lost 6 bases, leaving 9 bases of the junction unmatched. The CDR3 is made up of 15 amino acids. Germline V gene lookup returns CDR1 MDHEN and CDR2 SYDVKM. The DNA for the CDR3 is TGTGCCAGCAGATCGGGGACAGGTCCTTACTATGGCTACACCTTC. It is translated as CASRSGTGPYYGYTF.

The J gene is TRBJ1-3, the V gene TRBV7-8; TRBD1 matches at 7 bases. The CDR3 totals 15 residues. V lost 5 bases and J lost 8; bases outside the gene matches: 12. The germline V gene has CDR1 SGHVS and CDR2 FQNEAQ. The CDR3 spells CASSPKVQGSDTIYF. CDR3 sequence (DNA): TGTGCCAGCAGCCCGAAGGTACAGGGGAGTGACACCATATATTTT.

This rearrangement joins TRBV11-2 to TRBJ2-7, with TRBD2 as a possible D gene (6 bases). This CDR3 is built from 14 residues. Trimming stripped 7 bases from V and 2 bases from J, with 15 bases between. Germline assignment: CDR1 SGHAT and CDR2 FQNNGV. For the CDR3, the DNA is TGTGCCAGCACGGCGGGACTCACTCCCTACGAGCAGTACTTC. Amino acid sequence: CASTAGLTPYEQYF.